The rows below give T cell receptor beta chains drawn from one sample of a study of shared clonotypes between healthy human individuals. Data came from immunoSEQ multiplex PCR; TCRdb stores just in-frame clones and leaves some out. The data show millions of clones, around 94% seen once. The sample consisted of naive CD4+ T cells sorted from blood. These receptors came from a man aged 18 to 29 in good health. The CDR3 runs from the conserved cysteine through the conserved F or W. Some rows have no size entry. The others give once, few or many, or a class for an expanded clone.

size	V	J	CDR3
-	TRBV25-1	TRBJ2-6	CASSYQTPGANVLTF
-	TRBV2	TRBJ2-1	CASGSRVDGSNQFF
-	TRBV30	TRBJ2-3	CASKRAGDTQYF
-	TRBV30	TRBJ1-1	CAWSAHTMGTEAFF
-	TRBV5-6	TRBJ2-7	CASSRGDRYEQYF
-	TRBV7-2	TRBJ2-1	CASSSPGLLTYNEQFF
-	TRBV15	TRBJ2-1	CATSHDRYEQFF
-	TRBV30	TRBJ1-1	CAWSGPNTLNAFF
-	TRBV10-1	TRBJ2-7	CASSDGRYEQYF
-	TRBV29-1	TRBJ1-6	CSVKGAGNSPLHF
once	TRBV6-5	TRBJ2-2	CASREVSGELFF
-	TRBV6-6	TRBJ2-1	CASREDEQFF
-	TRBV10-3	TRBJ2-7	CATGIPQERMQYF
-	TRBV5-4	TRBJ2-1	CASSWGLEVGYNEQFF
-	TRBV18	TRBJ1-2	CASSPPVTNYGYTF
-	TRBV25-1	TRBJ2-7	CASSEYGQGKGEQYF
-	TRBV27	TRBJ1-6	CASHKGQDYNSPLHF
-	TRBV19	TRBJ1-2	CASSIGTANYGYTF
-	TRBV27	TRBJ1-1	CASRPFGGSAFF
-	TRBV5-6	TRBJ1-6	CASSLLDRGNSPLHF
-	TRBV2	TRBJ1-1	CASSEALLGGTEAFF
-	TRBV7-9	TRBJ2-7	CASSLEGGHSYEQYF
-	TRBV20-1	TRBJ2-7	CSARGAYEQYF
-	TRBV18	TRBJ2-5	CASSRGQQETQYF
-	TRBV19	TRBJ2-5	CASSISTSGGAGETQYF
once	TRBV27	TRBJ2-6	CASRRDRLSGANVLTF
-	TRBV5-4	TRBJ2-1	CASRAHGGVYNEQFF
once	TRBV7-9	TRBJ2-1	CASSPRLGMTYNEQFF
-	TRBV5-1	TRBJ1-1	CASSPQAQNTEAFF
-	TRBV4-3	TRBJ2-7	CASSQEGTGFREQYF
-	TRBV15	TRBJ1-2	CATSRERPGPTTTANYGYTF
-	TRBV19	TRBJ2-1	CASNNWARMGEQFF
-	TRBV5-6	TRBJ2-3	CASSWGLQASQTDTQYF
once	TRBV7-2	TRBJ2-7	CASSRNDRDSTYYEQYF
-	TRBV5-4	TRBJ1-1	CASSLLGMGTEAFF
few	TRBV4-1	TRBJ2-7	CASSQAVLQYEQYF
-	TRBV7-8	TRBJ2-5	CASSLKGETQYF
-	TRBV4-3	TRBJ1-1	CASSQGDRQGTTEAFF
-	TRBV28	TRBJ1-1	CASSPDWVNTEAFF